This T cell receptor beta chain was identified during a study of tumor-infiltrating lymphocytes in primary liver carcinoma. The input was around 0.5 ug total RNA; TCR beta cDNA was made from it with a constant-region primer. Libraries of TCR beta came from three nested multiplex PCR rounds with slightly modified ARM-PCR. A C-beta reverse primer was combined with TRBV1-TRBV30 forward primers in the first two PCR rounds, and each round had approximately 9 cycles. TCRdb re-called the multiplex PCR reads through MiXCR, storing one row per CDR3 protein. The sample includes about 59,000 distinct CDR3 sequences, roughly 70% of them seen just once. The CDR3 extends over 18 amino acids. From germline, CDR1 is MGHRA and CDR2 YSYEKL. V gave up 0 bases and J gave up 0 bases; unmatched junction bases: 7. From unsorted bulk tissue weighing about 18-30 mg, DNA and RNA were co-extracted. Chronic HBV infection was present, with no prior treatment.

The sequenced sample was liver tumor tissue from sampling region 2. Subset noted: tumor region T2, inferior pole. The V gene is TRBV4-1, the J gene TRBJ2-2; 7 bases line up with TRBD2. The receptor's source is a man aged 40-50 years with primary liver carcinoma and hepatitis B virus infection. This CDR3 is CASSQDPPLAANTGELFF. The CDR3 coding sequence is TGCGCCAGCAGCCAAGACCCCCCCCTAGCGGCGAACACCGGGGAGCTGTTTTTT.